This T cell receptor beta chain was observed in a study of T cells in Graves' hyperthyroidism and ophthalmopathy. Study summary: The blood sample was taken at first diagnosis, before treatment began.

Amplified regions were TCR beta CDR3 sequences from RNA transcripts. Researchers ran a first-round RT-PCR on the TCR CDR3 using the HTBI primer set. TCRdb re-analysed the multiplex PCR reads in MiXCR, keeping a single row per CDR3 protein. The sample lists 370,000 or so distinct CDR3 sequences, roughly 14% occurring once. Whole-study findings and limits: Ophthalmopathy prediction by the model preceded onset by a median about 6.8 months. Blood samples included most of the expanded thyroid clonotypes exceeding 0.001.

The CDR3 contains 14 residues. V shed 3 bases and J shed 7 bases, with 15 bases lying between them. Germline V gene data show CDR1 as KGHSH and CDR2 as LQKENI. For this clonotype: No antigen is known for it.

The chain combines TRBV18 with TRBJ1-1; D perhaps matches TRBD1 (6 bases). This sequence was found in a man aged 25-45 years with Graves' hyperthyroidism that later progressed to Graves' ophthalmopathy. Sequenced material: blood. CDR3 coding DNA: TGTGCCAGCTCACCTCAGGGGAGGGTCGTTGAAGCTTTCTTT. Amino acids: CASSPQGRVVEAFF.